The rows below give T cell receptor beta chains drawn from one sample of a study of cytomegalovirus exposure and HLA in healthy donors. Method: immunoSEQ multiplex PCR; TCRdb's copy keeps in-frame clones and lacks some. Of roughly 270,000 clones in the sample, roughly 90% were seen once. The sample consisted of PBMCs. Source of these receptors: a woman aged 18-30 years in good health and CMV-seronegative. The CDR3 runs from the conserved cysteine through the conserved F or W. The D gene is left open where the match is weak. Clone size is shown for a subset of rows, as once, few, many or a class of expanded clone.

length	D	size	V	J	CDR3	DNA
13	-	-	TRBV10-1	TRBJ2-3	CASSGGQEDTQYF	TGCGCCAGCAGTGGAGGGCAGGAGGATACGCAGTATTTT
13	-	-	TRBV19	TRBJ2-7	CASSIQATYEQYF	TGTGCCAGTAGTATTCAGGCCACCTACGAGCAGTACTTC
14	-	-	TRBV28	TRBJ1-4	CASSFITANEKLFF	TGTGCCAGCAGTTTTATCACTGCTAATGAAAAACTGTTTTTT
11	-	-	TRBV30	TRBJ2-5	CAWSGEETQYF	TGTGCCTGGAGCGGGGAAGAGACCCAGTACTTC
12	-	-	TRBV2	TRBJ1-1	CASSSSGTEAFF	TGTGCCAGCAGTTCATCGGGCACTGAAGCTTTCTTT
15	-	-	TRBV6-5	TRBJ2-3	CASSNLGGATDTQYF	TGTGCCAGCAGCAATCTCGGCGGGGCCACAGATACGCAGTATTTT
17	TRBD1	-	TRBV28	TRBJ1-1	CASSPVPGQGANTEAFF	TGTGCCAGCAGTCCAGTCCCGGGACAGGGAGCGAACACTGAAGCTTTCTTT
13	-	-	TRBV29-1	TRBJ2-1	CSVGRESYNEQFF	TGCAGCGTTGGCCGGGAGTCCTACAATGAGCAGTTCTTC
15	TRBD2	-	TRBV2	TRBJ2-3	CASSAASGGADTQYF	TGTGCCAGCAGTGCTGCTAGCGGGGGGGCAGATACGCAGTATTTT
14	-	-	TRBV19	TRBJ2-7	CASSEDRSSYEQYF	TGTGCCAGTAGTGAGGACAGAAGCTCCTACGAGCAGTACTTC
15	-	-	TRBV6-5	TRBJ1-4	CASSYRGAMGEKLFF	TGTGCCAGCAGTTACCGGGGGGCGATGGGAGAAAAACTGTTTTTT
12	-	-	TRBV9	TRBJ1-2	CASSVGGWGYTF	TGTGCCAGCAGCGTAGGGGGCTGGGGCTACACCTTC
16	-	-	TRBV4-3	TRBJ2-7	CASSQVPGTDIYEQYF	TGCGCCAGCAGCCAAGTCCCCGGGACTGACATTTACGAGCAGTACTTC
15	-	-	TRBV28	TRBJ1-5	CASTLWGRGNQPQHF	TGTGCCAGCACCTTGTGGGGGAGGGGCAATCAGCCCCAGCATTTT
14	-	once	TRBV29-1	TRBJ1-2	CSVSQSTGNYGYTF	TGCAGCGTTTCACAGTCGACAGGCAACTATGGCTACACCTTC
13	-	-	TRBV9	TRBJ2-1	CASSVGGDNEQFF	TGTGCCAGCAGCGTAGGAGGTGACAATGAGCAGTTCTTC
15	-	-	TRBV4-1	TRBJ2-2	CASSQELGPIGELFF	TGCGCCAGCAGCCAAGAACTAGGGCCGATCGGGGAGCTGTTTTTT
16	TRBD2	-	TRBV27	TRBJ2-1	CASSLIGGGGNNEQFF	TGTGCCAGCAGTTTAATTGGCGGGGGGGGAAACAATGAGCAGTTCTTC
13	TRBD2	-	TRBV28	TRBJ2-7	CASRSGISYEQYF	TGTGCCAGCCGGAGCGGGATCTCCTACGAGCAGTACTTC
16	TRBD1	-	TRBV2	TRBJ1-2	CASRSPGQGGNYGYTF	TGTGCCAGCAGGTCGCCGGGACAGGGGGGCAACTATGGCTACACCTTC